This TCR beta chain originates from a study of siplizumab effects on memory and regulatory T cells. The method was immunoSEQ multiplex PCR; TCRdb's version includes in-frame clones alone and lacks a portion of them. The data contain about 110,000 clones, 90% to 95% of them singletons. V shed 4 bases, J shed 0 bases, and the junction held 9 bases outside the gene matches. Per germline, CDR1 SGHRS and CDR2 YFSETQ. This CDR3 region has 17 residues. As regards this clone: Its target is unknown.

General observations from the study: A mean of around 69% of mappable alloreactive CD4+ clones were Treg-derived with siplizumab, compared with 25% to 30% in controls. Naive T cell populations appeared to exhibit greater diversity than memory cells and appeared to be major alloresponse contributors.

The sequenced material came from Tregs sorted from blood. This TCR was recovered from a human donor in good health. This rearrangement joins TRBV5-1 to TRBJ1-5; the match to TRBD1 covers 8 bases. The CDR3 is CASSPDRELGSNQPQHF. CDR3 in DNA: TGCGCCAGCAGCCCGGACAGGGAACTAGGTAGCAATCAGCCCCAGCATTTT. Full variable domain (outside the CDR3, taken from reference TRBV5-1 and TRBJ1-5): KAGVTQTPRYLIKTRGQQVTLSCSPISGHRSVSWYQQTPGQGLQFLFEYFSETQRNKGNFPGRFSGRQFSNSRSEMNVSTLELGDSALYLCASSPDRELGSNQPQHFGDGTRLSIL.